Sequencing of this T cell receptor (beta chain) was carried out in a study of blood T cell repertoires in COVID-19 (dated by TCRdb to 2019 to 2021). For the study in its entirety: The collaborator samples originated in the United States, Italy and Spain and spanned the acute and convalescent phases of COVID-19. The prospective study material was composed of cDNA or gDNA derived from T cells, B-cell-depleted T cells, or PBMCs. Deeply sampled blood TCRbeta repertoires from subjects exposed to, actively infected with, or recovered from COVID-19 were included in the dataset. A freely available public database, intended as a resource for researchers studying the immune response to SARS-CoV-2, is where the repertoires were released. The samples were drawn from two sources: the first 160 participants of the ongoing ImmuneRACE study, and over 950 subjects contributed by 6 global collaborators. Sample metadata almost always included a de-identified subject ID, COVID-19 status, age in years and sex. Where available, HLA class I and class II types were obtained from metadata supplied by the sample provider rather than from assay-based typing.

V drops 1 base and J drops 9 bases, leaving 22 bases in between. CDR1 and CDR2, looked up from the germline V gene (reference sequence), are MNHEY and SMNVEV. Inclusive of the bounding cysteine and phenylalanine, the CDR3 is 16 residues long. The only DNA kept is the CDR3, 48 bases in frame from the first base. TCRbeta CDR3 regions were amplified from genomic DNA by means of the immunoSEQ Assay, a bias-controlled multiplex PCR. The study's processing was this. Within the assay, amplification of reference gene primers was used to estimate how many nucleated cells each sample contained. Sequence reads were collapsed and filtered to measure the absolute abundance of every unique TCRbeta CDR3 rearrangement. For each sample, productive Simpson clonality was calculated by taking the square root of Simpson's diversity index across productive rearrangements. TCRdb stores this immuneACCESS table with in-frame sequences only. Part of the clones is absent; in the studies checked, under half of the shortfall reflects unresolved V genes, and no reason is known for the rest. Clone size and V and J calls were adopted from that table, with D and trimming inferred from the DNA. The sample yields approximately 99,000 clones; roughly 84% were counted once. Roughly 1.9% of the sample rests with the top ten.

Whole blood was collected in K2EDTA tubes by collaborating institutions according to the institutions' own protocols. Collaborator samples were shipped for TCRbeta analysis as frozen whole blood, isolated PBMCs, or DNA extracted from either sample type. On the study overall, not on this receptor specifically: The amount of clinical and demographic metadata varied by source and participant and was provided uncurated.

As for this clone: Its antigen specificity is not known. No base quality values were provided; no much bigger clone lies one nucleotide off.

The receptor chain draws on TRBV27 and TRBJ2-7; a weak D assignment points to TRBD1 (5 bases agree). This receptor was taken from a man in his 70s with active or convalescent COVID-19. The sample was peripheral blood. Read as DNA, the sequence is TGTGCCAGCAGTTTATGGCTGGTCCACTCACTCACAGGGCAGTACTTC. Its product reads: CASSLWLVHSLTGQYF.